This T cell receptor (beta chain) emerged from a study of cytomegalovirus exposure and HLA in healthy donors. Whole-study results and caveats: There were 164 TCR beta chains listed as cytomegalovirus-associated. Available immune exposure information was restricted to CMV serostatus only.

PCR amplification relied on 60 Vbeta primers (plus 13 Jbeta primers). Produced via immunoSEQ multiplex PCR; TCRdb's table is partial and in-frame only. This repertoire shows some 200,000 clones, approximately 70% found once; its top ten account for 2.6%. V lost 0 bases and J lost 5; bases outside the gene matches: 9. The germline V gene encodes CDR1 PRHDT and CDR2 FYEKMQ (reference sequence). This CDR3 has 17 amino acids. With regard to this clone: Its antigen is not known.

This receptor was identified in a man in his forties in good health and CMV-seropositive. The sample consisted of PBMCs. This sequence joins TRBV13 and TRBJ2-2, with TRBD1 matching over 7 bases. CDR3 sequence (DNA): TGTGCCAGCAGCTTAGGCCTTCGGCAGGGGGAGACCGGGGAGCTGTTTTTT. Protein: CASSLGLRQGETGELFF. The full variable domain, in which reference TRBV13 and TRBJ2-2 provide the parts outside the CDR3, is AAGVIQSPRHLIKEKRETATLKCYPIPRHDTVYWYQQGPGQDPQFLISFYEKMQSDKGSIPDRFSAQQFSDYHSELNMSSLELGDSALYFCASSLGLRQGETGELFFGEGSRLTVL.